Listed below are T cell receptor beta chains from one sample, sequenced in a study of untreated major depressive disorder. Profiled with immunoSEQ multiplex PCR; TCRdb holds only in-frame clones, not every one. In the table there are 20,000 to 25,000 clones, roughly 91% of which are singletons. Sequencing used CD4+ T cells from PBMCs. Every receptor here comes from a woman in her thirties or forties in good health. The CDR3 runs from the conserved cysteine through the conserved F or W. Fields, in order: V gene, D gene, clone size, J gene, CDR3 DNA, CDR3 protein. The D gene is left open where the match is weak. Where a row states a size, it is once, few, many or the class of an expanded clone; other rows omit it.

v_gene: TRBV5-1; d_gene: -; abundance: -; j_gene: TRBJ2-5; CDR3nt: TGCGCCAGCAGCTTTGGGGAGACCCAGTACTTC; CDR3aa: CASSFGETQYF
v_gene: TRBV5-1; d_gene: TRBD1; abundance: -; j_gene: TRBJ2-3; CDR3nt: TGCGCCAGCAGCCTCGGGACAGCTCGCACAGATACGCAGTATTTT; CDR3aa: CASSLGTARTDTQYF
v_gene: TRBV6-1; d_gene: -; abundance: -; j_gene: TRBJ1-4; CDR3nt: TGTGCCTGCCGTCCAAGGGATGAAAAACTGTTTTTT; CDR3aa: CACRPRDEKLFF
v_gene: TRBV9; d_gene: TRBD1; abundance: -; j_gene: TRBJ1-2; CDR3nt: TGTGCCAGCAGCCTAGGGGACAGGGGGGACGGCTACACCTTC; CDR3aa: CASSLGDRGDGYTF
v_gene: TRBV11-1; d_gene: -; abundance: -; j_gene: TRBJ1-2; CDR3nt: TGTGCCAGCAGCTTAGCCCGTCACGATGGCTACACCTTC; CDR3aa: CASSLARHDGYTF
v_gene: TRBV4-1; d_gene: -; abundance: -; j_gene: TRBJ1-2; CDR3nt: TGCGCCAGCAGCCAGACGCCCGGGACCTCGTATGGCTACACCTTC; CDR3aa: CASSQTPGTSYGYTF
v_gene: TRBV6-5; d_gene: -; abundance: -; j_gene: TRBJ1-3; CDR3nt: TGTGCCAGCAGGTGGGAACTCTCTGGAAACACCATATATTTT; CDR3aa: CASRWELSGNTIYF
v_gene: TRBV28; d_gene: -; abundance: -; j_gene: TRBJ2-2; CDR3nt: TGTGCCAGCAGTTTAGAGGGGACCGGGGAGCTGTTTTTT; CDR3aa: CASSLEGTGELFF
v_gene: TRBV29-1; d_gene: -; abundance: -; j_gene: TRBJ1-1; CDR3nt: TGCAGCGTCAGAGGGGGTAACACTGAAGCTTTCTTT; CDR3aa: CSVRGGNTEAFF
v_gene: TRBV6-5; d_gene: -; abundance: -; j_gene: TRBJ2-3; CDR3nt: TGTGCCAGCAGATCGGGAAGTGCGGGGGATACGCAGTATTTT; CDR3aa: CASRSGSAGDTQYF
v_gene: TRBV4-2; d_gene: TRBD2; abundance: -; j_gene: TRBJ2-7; CDR3nt: TGTGCCAGCAGCCAAAGTCTTCTAGCGGGATGGGGCGAGCAGTACTTC; CDR3aa: CASSQSLLAGWGEQYF
v_gene: TRBV9; d_gene: TRBD1; abundance: -; j_gene: TRBJ2-2; CDR3nt: TGTGCCAGCAGCGTAGGGGGACAGACCACCGGGGAGCTGTTTTTT; CDR3aa: CASSVGGQTTGELFF
v_gene: TRBV30; d_gene: -; abundance: -; j_gene: TRBJ1-2; CDR3nt: TGTGCCTGGAGTGCCCCATCACAGGGACTCAGCGGGAACTATGGCTACACCTTC; CDR3aa: CAWSAPSQGLSGNYGYTF
v_gene: TRBV5-1; d_gene: TRBD2; abundance: -; j_gene: TRBJ2-7; CDR3nt: TGCGCCAGCACCCTCGGACTAGCGGGAGTTGTTGACGAGCAGTACTTC; CDR3aa: CASTLGLAGVVDEQYF
v_gene: TRBV2; d_gene: -; abundance: -; j_gene: TRBJ1-2; CDR3nt: TGTGCCAGCTCCCTCGGCGGGACTAACTATGGCTACACCTTC; CDR3aa: CASSLGGTNYGYTF
v_gene: TRBV20-1; d_gene: -; abundance: -; j_gene: TRBJ2-1; CDR3nt: TGCAGTGCATTAGGCTACAATGAGCAGTTCTTC; CDR3aa: CSALGYNEQFF
v_gene: TRBV7-3; d_gene: TRBD1; abundance: -; j_gene: TRBJ1-2; CDR3nt: TGTGCCAGCAGCAAAACCGGGACAGACTATGGCTACACCTTC; CDR3aa: CASSKTGTDYGYTF
v_gene: TRBV7-8; d_gene: -; abundance: -; j_gene: TRBJ1-1; CDR3nt: TGTGCCAGCAGCTTTGGCAGAATCATGAACACTGAAGCTTTCTTT; CDR3aa: CASSFGRIMNTEAFF
v_gene: TRBV10-3; d_gene: TRBD2; abundance: -; j_gene: TRBJ2-7; CDR3nt: TGTGCCATCAGTGCGGCTAGCGGGAGAGGTAACTCCTACGAGCAGTACTTC; CDR3aa: CAISAASGRGNSYEQYF
v_gene: TRBV7-2; d_gene: -; abundance: -; j_gene: TRBJ2-1; CDR3nt: TGTGCCAGCAGCACGTCCGGGACCCCGAGTGAGCAGTTCTTC; CDR3aa: CASSTSGTPSEQFF
v_gene: TRBV28; d_gene: TRBD1; abundance: few; j_gene: TRBJ1-2; CDR3nt: TGTGCCAGTGGGGACAGGGGTCTAGGCGGCTACACCTTC; CDR3aa: CASGDRGLGGYTF
v_gene: TRBV10-2; d_gene: TRBD2; abundance: -; j_gene: TRBJ2-3; CDR3nt: TGCGCCAGCAGTGATCCTGGACTAGCGGGGGCCACAGATACGCAGTATTTT; CDR3aa: CASSDPGLAGATDTQYF
v_gene: TRBV4-1; d_gene: TRBD1; abundance: few; j_gene: TRBJ2-2; CDR3nt: TGCGCCAGCAGCCAAGGAACTACAGGGGTCTGGACCGGGGAGCTGTTTTTT; CDR3aa: CASSQGTTGVWTGELFF
v_gene: TRBV9; d_gene: -; abundance: -; j_gene: TRBJ2-1; CDR3nt: TGTGCCAGCAGCGTGTACCAGGTGGGGCTACAGAATGAGCAGTTCTTC; CDR3aa: CASSVYQVGLQNEQFF
v_gene: TRBV7-2; d_gene: -; abundance: once; j_gene: TRBJ1-5; CDR3nt: TGTGCCAGCAGCTTACAGGGGCGACAGCCCCAGCATTTT; CDR3aa: CASSLQGRQPQHF
v_gene: TRBV28; d_gene: TRBD1; abundance: -; j_gene: TRBJ2-2; CDR3nt: TGTGCCAGCAGTGAGTTATCCGGGACAGATAACACCGGGGAGCTGTTTTTT; CDR3aa: CASSELSGTDNTGELFF
v_gene: TRBV7-3; d_gene: -; abundance: -; j_gene: TRBJ1-1; CDR3nt: TGTGCCAGCAGCTCCCACGTGGGGGACACTGAAGCTTTCTTT; CDR3aa: CASSSHVGDTEAFF
v_gene: TRBV5-4; d_gene: -; abundance: -; j_gene: TRBJ1-6; CDR3nt: TGTGCCAGCAGCAGGCAGGGTAATTCACCCCTCCACTTT; CDR3aa: CASSRQGNSPLHF
v_gene: TRBV28; d_gene: -; abundance: -; j_gene: TRBJ1-1; CDR3nt: TGTGCCAGCAGTTCCTTAGTAATCATGAACACTGAAGCTTTCTTT; CDR3aa: CASSSLVIMNTEAFF
v_gene: TRBV14; d_gene: TRBD2; abundance: -; j_gene: TRBJ2-1; CDR3nt: TGTGCCAGCAGCCAAGAACTAGCGGGAGATGAGCAGTTCTTC; CDR3aa: CASSQELAGDEQFF
v_gene: TRBV19; d_gene: TRBD1; abundance: -; j_gene: TRBJ1-2; CDR3nt: TGTGCCAGTCGGACAGGAGAAAATGGCTACACCTTC; CDR3aa: CASRTGENGYTF
v_gene: TRBV28; d_gene: -; abundance: few; j_gene: TRBJ1-1; CDR3nt: TGTGCCAGCAGTTTAGGGACCCGGGAAGCTTTCTTT; CDR3aa: CASSLGTREAFF